This is a list of T cell receptor beta chains from one sample in a study of T cells after posttransplantation cyclophosphamide. Method: immunoSEQ multiplex PCR; TCRdb's copy keeps in-frame clones and lacks some. The sample includes some 7,000 clones, roughly 92% of them seen just once. Sequencing used CD8+ T cells sorted from blood, obtained after allogeneic stem cell transplant with posttransplant cyclophosphamide. The receptors derive from a male patient aged 55 to 69 who received an allogeneic stem cell transplant from a related donor and was CMV-positive. A subset of T cells may come from the graft donor. The CDR3 runs from the conserved cysteine through the conserved F or W. The D gene is left open where the match is weak. A clone size is listed for some rows: how often the clone was seen (once, few, many), or a class if it is expanded.

abundance	v_gene	d_gene	j_gene	CDR3nt	CDR3aa
NA	TRBV4-3	NA	TRBJ1-1	TGCGCCAGCAGCCAGGCTCCCAGGGCCCCTGAAGCTTTCTTT	CASSQAPRAPEAFF
NA	TRBV6-1	TRBD1	TRBJ1-6	TGTGCCAGCAGTGAACCGCCTGGGACAGGGTATTCACCCCTCCACTTT	CASSEPPGTGYSPLHF
NA	TRBV19	NA	TRBJ2-7	TGTGCCAGTAGTACCGCAAGGGCGGGGACCTACGAGCAGTACTTC	CASSTARAGTYEQYF
few	TRBV2	NA	TRBJ1-4	TGTGCCAGCAGTGACCCCCTGGGGGCCCAAAATGAAAAACTGTTTTTT	CASSDPLGAQNEKLFF
NA	TRBV7-9	NA	TRBJ1-5	TGTGCCAGCAGCTTAGAAGATGGGACTCAGCATTTT	CASSLEDGTQHF
NA	TRBV9	NA	TRBJ1-2	TGTGCCAGCAGCGTTACCGAGAACTATGGCTACACCTTC	CASSVTENYGYTF
NA	TRBV28	TRBD1	TRBJ1-1	TGTGCCAGCTGGGACAGGGACGAGGTCACTGAAGCTTTCTTT	CASWDRDEVTEAFF
NA	TRBV6-4	NA	TRBJ2-2	TGTGCCAGCAGTGATCGGGTTACCGGGGAGCTGTTTTTT	CASSDRVTGELFF
NA	TRBV2	NA	TRBJ2-2	TGTGCCAGCAGTGAAGGGGGGGTGGAGAACACCGGGGAGCTGTTTTTT	CASSEGGVENTGELFF
NA	TRBV6-5	NA	TRBJ2-4	TGTGCCAGCAGTTTGTCGGCCGGAGGGTCCAAAAACATTCAGTACTTC	CASSLSAGGSKNIQYF
NA	TRBV9	NA	TRBJ2-2	TGTGCCAGCAGCCTGGGGCTCGGGACCGGGGAGCTGTTTTTT	CASSLGLGTGELFF
NA	TRBV7-2	TRBD1	TRBJ1-6	TGTGCCAGCAGCCAGACAGGGGGGAATTCCCCCCTCCACTTT	CASSQTGGNSPLHF
NA	TRBV27	NA	TRBJ2-7	TGTGCCAGCAGTTTATCATCCAGCTCCTACGAGCAGTACTTC	CASSLSSSSYEQYF
NA	TRBV27	TRBD1	TRBJ1-5	TGTGCCAGCAGTTGGGACAGGGGCAATCAGCCCCAGCATTTT	CASSWDRGNQPQHF
NA	TRBV23-1	TRBD1	TRBJ1-4	TGCGCCAGCAGTCTGGGACAGGATCCAACTAATGAAAAACTGTTTTTT	CASSLGQDPTNEKLFF
NA	TRBV13	NA	TRBJ2-1	TGTGCCAGCACCCGGACAGAAGGGCAGTTCTTC	CASTRTEGQFF
NA	TRBV6-6	NA	TRBJ2-7	TGTGCCAGCAGCGGGAATCGGCACGAGCAGTACTTC	CASSGNRHEQYF
NA	TRBV27	NA	TRBJ2-1	TGTGCCAGCCACACCCCTCGGGGGACCTACAATGAGCAGTTCTTC	CASHTPRGTYNEQFF
NA	TRBV13	TRBD1	TRBJ2-1	TGTGCCAGCAGCTCGGACCTCGGACAGGGGTACAATGAGCAGTTCTTC	CASSSDLGQGYNEQFF
once	TRBV27	TRBD1	TRBJ2-6	TGTGCCAGCAGTTTATGGGGGACAGTGGGGCCCGGGGCCAACGTCCTGACTTTC	CASSLWGTVGPGANVLTF
once	TRBV27	NA	TRBJ2-7	TGTGCCAGCAGTTTATCCCTGGGGGACACCTACGAGCAGTACTTC	CASSLSLGDTYEQYF
NA	TRBV9	NA	TRBJ2-2	TGTGCCAGCAGTCCCCCCAGGGGGGTCACCGGGGAGCTGTTTTTT	CASSPPRGVTGELFF
NA	TRBV11-3	TRBD2	TRBJ2-3	TGTGCCAGCAGCTTTGGTTATAGCGGGGGGCCCTACACAGATACGCAGTATTTT	CASSFGYSGGPYTDTQYF
NA	TRBV27	NA	TRBJ2-5	TGTGCCAGCAGCTATCCGGGGGAGACCCAGTACTTC	CASSYPGETQYF
NA	TRBV19	NA	TRBJ1-6	TGTGCCAGTAGTCCCGGAGGGTGGGGATCACCCCTCCACTTT	CASSPGGWGSPLHF
NA	TRBV13	TRBD2	TRBJ2-6	TGTGCCAGCAGCCCGCAACTAGCGGGGGTTGGGGCCAACGTCCTGACTTTC	CASSPQLAGVGANVLTF
NA	TRBV6-4	NA	TRBJ2-3	TGTGCCAGCAGTGACGGGGGGACAGATACGCAGTATTTT	CASSDGGTDTQYF
once	TRBV27	TRBD2	TRBJ2-5	TGTGCCAGCAGTTGGGGGACTAGCGGGGGGTTGGAGACCCAGTACTTC	CASSWGTSGGLETQYF
NA	TRBV7-6	TRBD1	TRBJ1-2	TGTGCCAGCAGCTTAGGAGACAGGGTAAGTGGCTACACCTTC	CASSLGDRVSGYTF
NA	TRBV6-7	TRBD2	TRBJ2-5	TGTGCCAGCAGTTACCCCATACTAGCGGCTACAGACGAAGAGACCCAGTACTTC	CASSYPILAATDEETQYF
once	TRBV4-2	NA	TRBJ1-2	TGTGCCAGCAGCCCGTCCCGGTCCGGGGTGGTGGGTTATGGCTACACCTTC	CASSPSRSGVVGYGYTF
NA	TRBV14	TRBD2	TRBJ2-3	TGTGCCAGCAGCCAAGTGTTTACTAGCGGGGGAACAGATACGCAGTATTTT	CASSQVFTSGGTDTQYF
once	TRBV19	NA	TRBJ2-7	TGTGCCAGTAGTACCGGGTATTACGAGCAGTACTTC	CASSTGYYEQYF
NA	TRBV27	TRBD1	TRBJ2-7	TGTGCCAGCAGTTTGGGTTTCGGGACAGAAACTAACTACGAGCAGTACTTC	CASSLGFGTETNYEQYF
NA	TRBV27	TRBD2	TRBJ2-1	TGTGCCAGCAATAGCGGGGGGGAAGATGAGCAGTTCTTC	CASNSGGEDEQFF
few	TRBV7-8	NA	TRBJ2-7	TGTGCCAGCAGCTTAAGCGACGAGCAGTACTTC	CASSLSDEQYF
once	TRBV19	NA	TRBJ2-1	TGTGCCAGTAGTATAGTCACAGGCTCCTACAATGAGCAGTTCTTC	CASSIVTGSYNEQFF
NA	TRBV7-3	TRBD1	TRBJ1-2	TGTGCCAGCAGCCTACAGGGGGGCGGTAACTATGGCTACACCTTC	CASSLQGGGNYGYTF
NA	TRBV4-3	NA	TRBJ1-2	TGCGCCAGCAGCCAAGGTGGAGGCCCAAGTAACTATGGCTACACCTTC	CASSQGGGPSNYGYTF
NA	TRBV7-2	TRBD1	TRBJ1-5	TGTGCCAGCAGCTTTTGGGACAGGCCTAATCAGCCCCAGCATTTT	CASSFWDRPNQPQHF
NA	TRBV15	NA	TRBJ1-2	TGTGCCACCAGCAAGAAATCATCAGGGGCGCGGGATGGCTACACCTTC	CATSKKSSGARDGYTF
NA	TRBV6-5	NA	TRBJ2-2	TGTGCCAGCAGCAGAAGTCCCCCCGGGGAGCTGTTTTTT	CASSRSPPGELFF
NA	TRBV30	TRBD1	TRBJ2-7	TGTGCCTGGATACGGACAGGGGACGACGAGCAGTACTTC	CAWIRTGDDEQYF